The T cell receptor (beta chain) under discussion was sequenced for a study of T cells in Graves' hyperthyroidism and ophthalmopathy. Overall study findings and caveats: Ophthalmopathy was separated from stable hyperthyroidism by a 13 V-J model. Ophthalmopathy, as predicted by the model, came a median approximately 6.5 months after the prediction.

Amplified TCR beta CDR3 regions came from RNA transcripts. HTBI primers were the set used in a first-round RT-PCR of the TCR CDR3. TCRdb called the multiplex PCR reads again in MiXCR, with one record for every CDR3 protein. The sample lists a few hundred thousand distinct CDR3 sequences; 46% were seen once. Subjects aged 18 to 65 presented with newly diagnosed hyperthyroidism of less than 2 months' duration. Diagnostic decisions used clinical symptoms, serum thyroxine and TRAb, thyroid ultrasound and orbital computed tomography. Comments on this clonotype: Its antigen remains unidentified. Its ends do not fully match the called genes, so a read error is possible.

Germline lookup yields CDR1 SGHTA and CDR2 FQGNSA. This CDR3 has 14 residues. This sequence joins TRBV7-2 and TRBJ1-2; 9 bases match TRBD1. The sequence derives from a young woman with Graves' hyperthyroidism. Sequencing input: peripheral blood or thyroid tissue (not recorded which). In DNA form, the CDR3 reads TGCGCCAGCAGCCCCGGGACAGGGAACTATGGCCACACCTTC. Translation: CASSPGTGNYGHTF. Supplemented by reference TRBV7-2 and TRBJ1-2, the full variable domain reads GAGVSQSPSNKVTEKGKDVELRCDPISGHTALYWYRQSLGQGLEFLIYFQGNSAPDKSGLPSDRFSAERTGGSVSTLTIQRTQQEDSAVYLCASSPGTGNYGHTFGSGTRLTVV.